Shown below are 8 T cell receptor beta chains from a single sample sequenced in a study of cytomegalovirus exposure and HLA in healthy donors. The data were produced by immunoSEQ multiplex PCR, yet TCRdb's version contains in-frame clones alone and is incomplete. The data show 120,000 or so clones, with about 89% seen just once and 2% to 2.5% held by the top ten. Sequenced input: PBMCs. The receptor source for this set is a young woman in good health and CMV-seronegative.

V gene TRBV7-6 combines with J gene TRBJ2-3, with 10 bases matching TRBD2. V lost 2 bases and J lost 5; bases outside the gene matches: 7. The CDR3 totals 16 residues. Germline CDR1 reads SGHVS; CDR2 reads FNYEAQ. The CDR3 region has the DNA TGTGCCAGCAGCTTAAACCCTAGCGGGAGCGGAGATACGCAGTATTTT. It yields the protein CASSLNPSGSGDTQYF.

The chain carries TRBV28 and TRBJ1-5, with D possibly TRBD1 on 6 matching bases. The CDR3 is 17 amino acids. Germline CDR1 and CDR2: MDHEN and SYDVKM. V lost 8 bases and J 6 bases, leaving 26 bases between the germline ends. CDR3 in amino acids: CASSAGLGAGEGQPQHF. CDR3 bases: TGTGCCAGCTCTGCGGGACTGGGGGCGGGGGAGGGTCAGCCCCAGCATTTT.

The J gene is TRBJ2-5, the V gene TRBV23-1; 10 nucleotides line up with TRBD1. TRBV23-1 is classed as an ORF, of uncertain function. The CDR3 runs to 16 residues. V dropped 4 bases and J dropped 3; count of bases not matched to a gene: 8. The CDR3 protein is CASSRPLGQGKETQYF. CDR3 DNA sequence: TGCGCCAGCAGTCGCCCCCTGGGACAGGGGAAAGAGACCCAGTACTTC.

The J gene is TRBJ2-7, the V gene TRBV7-2; 7 bases are shared with TRBD2. The J segment lost 5 bases and the V segment lost 6 bases, leaving 10 bases of the junction unmatched. Germline V CDR1 and CDR2: SGHTA, FQGNSA. This CDR3 has 14 residues. The CDR3 protein is CASSYSEGGHEQYF. The DNA for the CDR3 is TGTGCCAGCAGTTATAGCGAGGGAGGGCACGAGCAGTACTTC. Looking up the rest from reference TRBV7-2 and TRBJ2-7 gives the full variable domain: GAGVSQSPSNKVTEKGKDVELRCDPISGHTALYWYRQSLGQGLEFLIYFQGNSAPDKSGLPSDRFSAERTGGSVSTLTIQRTQQEDSAVYLCASSYSEGGHEQYFGPGTRLTVT.

V usage is TRBV19 and J usage is TRBJ1-2, with TRBD1 identical over 8 bases. V dropped 6 bases and J dropped 10; count of bases not matched to a gene: 13. Per germline, CDR1 LNHDA and CDR2 SQIVND (reference sequence). The CDR3 extends over 14 amino acids. CDR3 nucleotide sequence: TGTGCCAGTAGCTCTTGGACAGGGCCGAATGTCTACACCTTC. Its protein is CASSSWTGPNVYTF.

The V and J genes are TRBV7-8 and TRBJ2-5; D gene ambiguous. CDR1 is SGHVS, CDR2 FQNEAQ, per germline. V dropped 3 bases and J dropped 1 base, with 6 bases sitting between them. The length of the CDR3 is 13 residues. CDR3 DNA sequence: TGTGCCAGCAGCTTGGCATCCCAAGAGACCCAGTACTTC. This encodes CASSLASQETQYF.

The rearrangement joins TRBV4-1 to TRBJ1-1; 8 nucleotides agree with TRBD1. Germline V lookup: CDR1 MGHRA, CDR2 YSYEKL. Unmatched junction bases numbered 13, after V lost 3 bases and J lost 1 base. CDR3 length equals 18 residues. Here the CDR3 DNA reads TGCGCCAGCAGCCAGGCCACATACAGGGGGGAAGAGAACACTGAAGCTTTCTTT. It specifies CASSQATYRGEENTEAFF.

This chain links TRBV5-1 with TRBJ2-1; D perhaps matches TRBD2 (5 bases). Between the trimmed V and J ends, which lost 6 bases and 0 bases, there was a span of 16 bases. Germline CDR1 SGHRS, CDR2 YFSETQ. The CDR3 runs 16 residues. The CDR3: CASTPGLSSSYNEQFF. The CDR3 bases are TGCGCCAGCACCCCCGGACTGTCGAGCTCCTACAATGAGCAGTTCTTC.